These 28 T cell receptor beta chains share one sample of origin, sequenced in a study of beta chain features in type 1 diabetes. These TCRs' antigens remain unknown. Sequencing targeted expressed TCRB transcripts, as all isolated RNA had been reverse transcribed. The method was immunoSEQ multiplex PCR; TCRdb's version includes in-frame clones alone and lacks a portion of them. In the table there are some 350,000 clones, 13% of which are singletons. Findings and limits, study-wide: People with Type 1 diabetes carried modestly yet significantly shorter TCRB CDR3s in all four CD4+ subsets.

The sequencing input was naive CD4+ T cells from blood. These receptors all come from a woman aged 18-29 years with type 1 diabetes.

This clone was detected a few times. The V call is TRBV18, the J call TRBJ2-3; possible D gene TRBD2, 6 bases. V was pared by 2 bases and J by 5 bases, with 8 bases between. Germline V gives CDR1 KGHSH, CDR2 LQKENI. This CDR3 has 13 residues. The CDR3 nucleotides are TGTGCCAGCTCACCAGGGGGAGGAGATACGCAGTATTTT. This gives the protein CASSPGGGDTQYF. The full variable domain, its missing parts supplied by reference TRBV18 and TRBJ2-3, is NAGVMQNPRHLVRRRGQEARLRCSPMKGHSHVYWYRQLPEEGLKFMVYLQKENIIDESGMPKERFSAEFPKEGPSILRIQQVVRGDSAAYFCASSPGGGDTQYFGPGTRLTVL.

The J gene is TRBJ2-2, the V gene TRBV2, with D possibly being TRBD1 (5 bases). Germline V CDR1 and CDR2: SNHLY, FYNNEI. V lost 6 bases and J 0 bases, leaving 11 bases between the germline ends. This CDR3 is built from 15 residues. CDR3 nucleotide sequence: TGTGCCAGCAGAAAGGGGCTGACGAACACCGGGGAGCTGTTTTTT. Amino acids: CASRKGLTNTGELFF.

The genes are TRBV30 and TRBJ1-1; 10 bases line up with TRBD1. V dropped 4 bases and J dropped 3; count of bases not matched to a gene: 2. The germline V gene has CDR1 GTSNPN and CDR2 SVGIG (reference sequence). The CDR3 length is 13 residues. The CDR3 reads CAWTGTGDTEAFF. The CDR3 DNA follows: TGTGCCTGGACCGGGACAGGGGACACTGAAGCTTTCTTT. Full variable domain (outside the CDR3, taken from reference TRBV30 and TRBJ1-1): SQTIHQWPATLVQPVGSPLSLECTVEGTSNPNLYWYRQAAGRGLQLLFYSVGIGQISSEVPQNLSASRPQDRQFILSSKKLLLSDSGFYLCAWTGTGDTEAFFGQGTRLTVV.

This clone was counted a few times. The DNA of the CDR3 is TGTGCCATCAGTGGTACTAGCGGGAGCTCCTACAATGAGCAGTTCTTC. As protein: CAISGTSGSSYNEQFF. The chain has TRBV10-3 and TRBJ2-1, with 11 bases fitting TRBD2. Germline lookup yields CDR1 ENHRY and CDR2 SYGVKD. The CDR3 is made up of 16 amino acids. The V gene end was trimmed by 4 bases and the J gene end by 0 bases; junction bases not matched to a gene: 2.

The V call is TRBV11-2, the J call TRBJ2-3; TRBD2 matches at 13 bases. The CDR3 is 18 residues long. The germline gives CDR1 SGHAT, CDR2 FQNNGV. V lost 2 bases, J lost 2 bases, and 7 bases stayed unmatched. The CDR3 DNA is TGTGCCAGCAGCTTACGGGGGACTAGCGGGGACCACACAGATACGCAGTATTTT. Its translation is CASSLRGTSGDHTDTQYF.

This clone was counted only a few times. The chain links TRBV2 to TRBJ1-2, with D possibly matching TRBD1 (6 bases). The CDR3 extends over 14 amino acids. Germline V CDR1 and CDR2: SNHLY, FYNNEI. V dropped 6 bases and J dropped 2 bases, with 13 bases sitting between them. CDR3 loop: CASRAGQTNYGYTF. DNA for the CDR3: TGTGCCAGCAGGGCCGGACAGACGAACTATGGCTACACCTTC.

V usage is TRBV4-1 and J usage is TRBJ1-3; TRBD1 matches at 7 bases. The CDR3 consists of 14 residues. Per the germline V gene, CDR1 is MGHRA and CDR2 is YSYEKL. V trimming: 4 bases; J trimming: 8 bases; junction bases outside the gene matches: 8. This chain's CDR3 is CASSRGGAGDTIYF. The CDR3 nucleotides are TGCGCCAGCAGCCGAGGGGGCGCCGGGGACACCATATATTTT.

This clone came up a few times. The chain couples TRBV9 to TRBJ2-1; D unresolved. The V end lost 0 bases, the J end lost 0 bases, and 10 bases lay between the germline ends. The length of the CDR3 is 16 residues. The germline gives CDR1 SGDLS, CDR2 YYNGEE. The CDR3 region is CASSVDTRSSYNEQFF. CDR3 DNA: TGTGCCAGCAGCGTAGATACGCGGAGCTCCTACAATGAGCAGTTCTTC.

This clone was detected only a few times. The rearrangement joins TRBV4-1 to TRBJ2-1; the D gene is possibly TRBD2 (6 bases). Trimming stripped 0 bases from V and 3 bases from J, with 12 bases between. Looked up from germline, CDR1 is MGHRA and CDR2 is YSYEKL. This CDR3 has 16 amino acids. The CDR3: CASSQELAGSYNEQFF. CDR3 coding DNA: TGCGCCAGCAGCCAAGAACTAGCCGGAAGCTACAATGAGCAGTTCTTC.

This chain joins TRBV7-8 and TRBJ2-7; 8 positions agree with TRBD2. After removal of 1 base from V and 7 bases from J, the junction contained 12 bases not matched to a gene. Germline assignment: CDR1 SGHVS and CDR2 FQNEAQ. The CDR3 loop spans 16 amino acids. DNA for the CDR3: TGTGCCAGCAGCTTAGGGGCGGGAGGCCCGCGGCGGGAGCAGTACGTC. It specifies CASSLGAGGPRREQYV.

The chain recombines TRBV28 with TRBJ2-1; tentative D call: TRBD1 (5 bases). V lost 10 bases, J lost 10 bases, and 11 bases lay in between. Germline CDR1 and CDR2: MDHEN and SYDVKM. This CDR3 region has 10 residues. The CDR3 coding sequence is TGTGCCACCCTAGGGGTAGAGCAGTTCTTC. Translating it yields CATLGVEQFF.

This clone was counted a few times. The gene calls are TRBV18 and TRBJ1-4, with D perhaps TRBD1 (6 bases). The CDR3 loop spans 14 amino acids. The V gene lost 3 bases and the J gene lost 7 bases, with 12 bases spanning the gap. Per the germline V gene, CDR1 is KGHSH and CDR2 is LQKENI. CDR3 residues: CASSPEQGIEKLFF. CDR3 bases: TGTGCCAGCTCACCCGAGCAGGGGATTGAAAAACTGTTTTTT.

The rearrangement joins TRBV19 to TRBJ2-2, with D possibly being TRBD2 (6 bases). The CDR3 is 18 amino acids. Trimming pared 0 bases from V and 7 bases from J, leaving 21 bases between. Per germline, CDR1 LNHDA and CDR2 SQIVND (reference sequence). Written as DNA, the CDR3 is TGTGCCAGTAGTATAGATCGGCGGGGACCCACTCAGGGCGGGGAGCTGTTTTTT. Amino acids: CASSIDRRGPTQGGELFF.

This chain uses TRBV14 with TRBJ2-1; 11 bases are a match to TRBD2. The CDR3 extends over 17 amino acids. The V segment lost 3 bases and the J segment 6 bases; nucleotides outside the gene matches: 10. The V gene's germline CDR1 is SGHDN and CDR2 FVKESK. CDR3 sequence: CASSHKIAGGPSNEQFF. The DNA for the CDR3 is TGTGCCAGCAGCCACAAAATAGCGGGAGGGCCTTCCAATGAGCAGTTCTTC.

In DNA form, the CDR3 reads TGTGCCATCAGTCGAGGACAGGGGATCACTGAAGCTTTCTTT. This sequence encodes CAISRGQGITEAFF. The chain carries TRBV10-3 and TRBJ1-1; 9 positions match TRBD1. This CDR3 comprises 14 residues. Germline-derived CDR1 and CDR2 are ENHRY and SYGVKD. With 5 bases clipped from V and 4 bases from J, the junction kept 5 bases outside the gene matches.

This clone occurred a few times. The same CDR3 is also encoded by other DNA sequences in this sample. J is TRBJ2-3 and V is TRBV9; D not certain. CDR1 is SGDLS and CDR2 is YYNGEE in the germline V gene. This CDR3 is 14 amino acids long. The V end lost 0 bases, the J end lost 3 bases, and 8 bases lay between the germline ends. The CDR3 loop is CASSVAPGTDTQYF. For the CDR3, the DNA is TGTGCCAGCAGCGTAGCTCCGGGTACAGATACGCAGTATTTT. Full variable domain (rest looked up from reference TRBV9 and TRBJ2-3): DSGVTQTPKHLITATGQRVTLRCSPRSGDLSVYWYQQSLDQGLQFLIQYYNGEERAKGNILERFSAQQFPDLHSELNLSSLELGDSALYFCASSVAPGTDTQYFGPGTRLTVL.

The chain joins TRBV29-1 to TRBJ2-1; 13 bases map to TRBD2. Germline CDR1 SQVTM, CDR2 ANQGSEA. This CDR3 spans 18 amino acids. V shed 6 bases, J shed 0 bases, and the junction held 11 bases outside the gene matches. Written as DNA, the CDR3 is TGCAGCGTCGCTACACCGGGACTAGCGGGGAGCTCCTACAATGAGCAGTTCTTC. It translates to CSVATPGLAGSSYNEQFF.

This chain connects TRBV5-1 to TRBJ2-3; possibly TRBD2 for D (6 bases). Trimming removed 2 bases at V and 5 bases at J, with 9 bases between. Germline CDR1 and CDR2: SGHRS and YFSETQ. The CDR3 is 13 residues long. CDR3 DNA sequence: TGCGCCAGCAGCTTCCCGGGAGTAGATACGCAGTATTTT. It encodes CASSFPGVDTQYF.

The CDR3 bases are TGTGCCAGCAACCCCCGGGGGGACTGGGGGAATGAGCAGTTCTTC. It encodes CASNPRGDWGNEQFF. V and J are TRBV9 and TRBJ2-1; TRBD2 matches 7 bases. With V trimmed by 6 bases and J by 7 bases, 13 bases remained unmatched. Germline CDR1 is SGDLS and CDR2 is YYNGEE. The CDR3 runs 15 residues.

This clone was seen only a few times. The sample holds other DNA sequences that translate to the same CDR3. V gene TRBV18 combines with J gene TRBJ1-1; unclear D gene. The CDR3 runs 14 residues. The ends were cut back, 6 bases at V and 0 bases at J, with 11 bases in the middle. In germline, CDR1 is KGHSH, CDR2 LQKENI. CDR3 nucleotides: TGTGCCAGCTCCCCGCTAGAGATGAACACTGAAGCTTTCTTT. Translating gives CASSPLEMNTEAFF.

This clone has more than one count but fewer than ten. The genes are TRBV7-2 and TRBJ2-7; perhaps TRBD2 as D (6 bases). CDR3 length equals 13 residues. The ends were cut back, 4 bases at V and 3 bases at J, with 10 bases in the middle. Germline V CDR1 and CDR2: SGHTA, FQGNSA. The CDR3 sequence: CASSSGTDYEQYF. CDR3 DNA sequence: TGTGCCAGCAGCTCCGGGACTGACTACGAGCAGTACTTC. Full variable domain (outside the CDR3, taken from reference TRBV7-2 and TRBJ2-7): GAGVSQSPSNKVTEKGKDVELRCDPISGHTALYWYRQSLGQGLEFLIYFQGNSAPDKSGLPSDRFSAERTGGSVSTLTIQRTQQEDSAVYLCASSSGTDYEQYFGPGTRLTVT.

The J gene is TRBJ1-2, the V gene TRBV19, with a possible D match to TRBD1 (6 bases). Trimming removed 0 bases from V and 6 bases from J, with 14 bases in between. There are 15 residues in the CDR3. Looked up from germline, CDR1 is LNHDA and CDR2 is SQIVND (reference sequence). CDR3 region: CASSIEGHPWNGYTF. For the CDR3, the DNA is TGTGCCAGTAGTATAGAGGGACACCCGTGGAATGGCTACACCTTC.

The genes are TRBV29-1 and TRBJ1-1; 9 nucleotides align to TRBD1. The CDR3 extends over 13 amino acids. Germline V gene lookup returns CDR1 SQVTM and CDR2 ANQGSEA. V trimming: 4 bases; J trimming: 2 bases; junction bases outside the gene matches: 2. Here the CDR3 reads CSVVQGANTEAFF. CDR3 bases: TGCAGCGTTGTACAGGGGGCCAACACTGAAGCTTTCTTT.

This clone has only one observation. The chain links TRBV18 to TRBJ2-2; 14 positions match TRBD2. Germline V gene data show CDR1 as KGHSH and CDR2 as LQKENI. The trim removed 4 bases at V and 0 bases at J, leaving 1 base unmatched. There are 17 residues in the CDR3. The CDR3 region has the DNA TGTGCCAGCTCACAGGGACTAGCGGGAGCGAACACCGGGGAGCTGTTTTTT. As protein: CASSQGLAGANTGELFF.

This clone was found a few times. At one end, the junction sequence differs from germline, possibly due to a read error. This chain connects TRBV30 to TRBJ1-4, with unresolved D. CDR3 size: 10 residues. Per the germline V gene, CDR1 is GTSNPN and CDR2 is SVGIG (reference sequence). CDR3 loop: CAGRRENLFF. The CDR3 nucleotides are TGTGCCGGCCGACGGGAAAATCTGTTTTTT. The entire variable domain, with the rest obtained from reference TRBV30 and TRBJ1-4, is as follows: SQTIHQWPATLVQPVGSPLSLECTVEGTSNPNLYWYRQAAGRGLQLLFYSVGIGQISSEVPQNLSASRPQDRQFILSSKKLLLSDSGFYLCAGRRENLFFGSGTQLSVL.

This clone was counted between two and nine times. V usage is TRBV5-1 and J usage is TRBJ2-5, with a tentative D call TRBD2 (5 bases). Germline V gene lookup returns CDR1 SGHRS and CDR2 YFSETQ. Trimming stripped 3 bases from V and 3 bases from J, with 9 bases between. The CDR3 totals 13 residues. CDR3 in amino acids: CASSSSGEETQYF. The CDR3 nucleotides are TGCGCCAGCAGCTCGAGCGGAGAAGAGACCCAGTACTTC.

This clone has a handful of counts. CDR3 amino acids: CASRRPTAPSYEQYF. CDR3 nucleotide sequence: TGTGCCAGCAGACGCCCGACAGCGCCTTCCTACGAGCAGTACTTC. The V call is TRBV27, the J call TRBJ2-7; D is possibly TRBD1 (5 bases). The germline gives CDR1 MNHEY, CDR2 SMNVEV (reference sequence). The V end lost 6 bases, the J end lost 1 base, and 16 bases lay between the germline ends. This CDR3 is 15 amino acids long.

This clone has more than one count but fewer than ten. V usage is TRBV7-9 and J usage is TRBJ2-5; possibly TRBD2 for D (6 bases). The CDR3 is 14 amino acids. Trimming took off 2 bases at V and 5 bases at J, with 12 bases between the two ends. Germline V lookup: CDR1 SEHNR, CDR2 FQNEAQ (reference sequence). CDR3 coding DNA: TGTGCCAGCAGCTTACTGGGACTCGTGGAGACCCAGTACTTC. This codes for CASSLLGLVETQYF.